These T cell receptor beta chains were read from a single sample in a study of T cells in Graves' hyperthyroidism and ophthalmopathy. TCRdb re-derived calls from the multiplex PCR reads in MiXCR, one entry per CDR3 protein. Of under 750,000 distinct CDR3 sequences listed, roughly 20% are singletons. The sequencing input was blood. Receptors originate from a woman in her fifties or sixties with Graves' hyperthyroidism that later progressed to Graves' ophthalmopathy. Both conserved end residues are part of each CDR3. Each record gives: V gene, CDR3 protein.

TRBV28,CASSLVGSEQYF
TRBV4-1,CASSQDPLPIDEQYF
TRBV6-1,CASSAPGGSDTQYF
TRBV4-1,CASSQVGLQYEQYF
TRBV6-1,CASRGPGDTQYF
TRBV6-6,CASSYSGKTNEKLFF
TRBV3-1,CASSQFAGGLSSYNEQFF
TRBV3-1,CASSQKNSPLHF
TRBV7-8,CASSPAAGSTYEQYF
TRBV25-1,CASSEGGGGTLRADTQYF
TRBV11-2,CASSLEWGFDTEAFF
TRBV5-1,CASSPPDWQPNQPQHF
TRBV6-6,CASSYPGGDEKLFF
TRBV20-1,CSARGGVERGRDTQYF
TRBV30,CAWSVGPHEQYF
TRBV7-2,CASSLSLRRSYEQYF
TRBV11-2,CASSLLEGGTYGYTF
TRBV6-5,CASSYDNRNEKLFF
TRBV6-2/TRBV6-3,CASGRGRGTEAFF
TRBV5-6,CASSLGGDGSEAFF
TRBV12-3/TRBV12-4,CASSLGQTGRHTEAFF
TRBV12-3/TRBV12-4,CASRSWDLSTDTQYF
TRBV10-1,CASSGSLAEPTDTQYF
TRBV15,CATSTTRVPYNEQFF
TRBV7-9,CASSLELGTDNEKLFF
TRBV24-1,CATSDRPGDTQYF
TRBV30,CAWSVGAGYTF
TRBV7-8,CASSLYQGSGTEAFF
TRBV20-1,CSARFPGLAGNEQFF
TRBV9,CASSVGTSSYNEQFF
TRBV19,CASSLTSGVSYEQYF
TRBV19,CASSTGTGDYYGYTF
TRBV25-1,CASSEFANYGYTF
TRBV19,CASSIQGQGHTGELFF
TRBV3-1,CASSQGAGVVTDTQYF
TRBV11-3,CASSLEGQQNTEAFF
TRBV13,CASSLVGQTLYEQYF
TRBV12-3/TRBV12-4,CASLGGSSGANVLTF
TRBV13,CASSLRLAANTGELFF
TRBV6-2/TRBV6-3,CASTTAGGEKLFF
TRBV30,CAWSVNPYEQYF